The clone carrying this TCR beta chain was detected only once. The CDR3 is 15 amino acids. V gave up 5 bases and J gave up 7 bases; unmatched junction bases: 6. Germline CDR1 reads ENHRY; CDR2 reads SYGVKD. This specimen comes from a study of blood T cell repertoires in COVID-19. Study-wide context: T cells, B-cell-depleted T cells, or PBMCs supplied cDNA or gDNA.

The data were produced by immunoSEQ multiplex PCR, yet TCRdb's version contains in-frame clones alone and is incomplete. The sample has hundreds of thousands of clones, about nine tenths seen once; the top ten hold around 6.6%. This receptor was identified in a woman in her 70s with COVID-19, enrolled during active disease. The sequencing sample was made of peripheral blood. V and J are TRBV10-3 and TRBJ2-1, with TRBD2 matching 12 bases. CDR3 residues: CAISRLAGEANEQFF. CDR3 nucleotides: TGTGCCATCAGTCGACTAGCGGGGGAGGCAAATGAGCAGTTCTTC.